These 18 T cell receptor beta chains share one sample of origin, sequenced in a study of blood T cell repertoires in COVID-19. Profiled with immunoSEQ multiplex PCR; TCRdb holds only in-frame clones, not every one. The profile shows about 160,000 clones, over 85% of them singletons. Source material: peripheral blood. The receptors stem from a woman aged 60-70 years with COVID-19, enrolled during active disease.

The V gene is TRBV7-2, the J gene TRBJ1-5; TRBD1 might be the D (6 bases). CDR3 length equals 14 residues. The ends were cut back, 2 bases at V and 7 bases at J, with 12 bases in the middle. From germline, CDR1 is SGHTA and CDR2 FQGNSA. CDR3 nucleotide sequence: TGTGCCAGCAGCTTAAGGGGGGGGTGGCAGCCCCAGCATTTT. It codes for CASSLRGGWQPQHF.

The chain uses TRBV13 and TRBJ2-3; tentatively, D is TRBD2 (5 bases). Germline V gene lookup returns CDR1 PRHDT and CDR2 FYEKMQ (reference sequence). The CDR3 runs 14 residues. Trimming removed 5 bases from V and 2 bases from J, with 11 bases in between. The CDR3 here is CASSPGGFTDTQYF. CDR3 nucleotide sequence: TGTGCCAGCAGCCCCGGCGGGTTCACAGATACGCAGTATTTT.

CDR3 bases: TGCGCCAGCAGCCAACCCAATAGCGGTCGCTACACCTTC. Translated, it gives CASSQPNSGRYTF. The chain recombines TRBV4-1 with TRBJ1-2, with D hard to call. CDR3 length: 13 amino acids. V was pared by 2 bases and J by 9 bases, with 13 bases between. Looked up from germline, CDR1 is MGHRA and CDR2 is YSYEKL.

The chain combines TRBV6-5 with TRBJ1-2; D unclear. The CDR3 consists of 13 residues. The germline CDR1 and CDR2 sequences are MNHEY and SVGAGI. Trimming cost V 0 bases and J 4 bases, with 6 bases left between them. The CDR3 protein is CASSYSRSYGYTF. The CDR3 coding sequence is TGTGCCAGCAGTTACTCGAGGAGCTATGGCTACACCTTC.

The J gene is TRBJ2-5, the V gene TRBV27, with D perhaps TRBD2 (6 bases). V lost 3 bases and J 1 base, leaving 9 bases between the germline ends. In germline, CDR1 is MNHEY, CDR2 SMNVEV (reference sequence). The CDR3 has 14 residues. The CDR3 here is CASSFAGGQETQYF. CDR3 DNA: TGTGCCAGCAGTTTCGCCGGGGGCCAAGAGACCCAGTACTTC.

This clone appeared a few times. The rearrangement joins TRBV6-5 to TRBJ2-7; D might be TRBD1 (5 bases). Trimming stripped 6 bases from V and 0 bases from J, with 15 bases between. CDR3 length: 15 residues. Germline values: CDR1 MNHEY, CDR2 SVGAGI. CDR3 loop: CASSPPSRVSYEQYF. The DNA for the CDR3 is TGTGCCAGCAGCCCCCCTTCCAGGGTCTCCTACGAGCAGTACTTC.

The genes are TRBV18 and TRBJ1-2; D possibly corresponds to TRBD1 (6 bases). This CDR3 is built from 14 residues. Germline CDR1 and CDR2: KGHSH and LQKENI. Trimming left V 3 bases short and J 3 bases short, with 11 bases between. The CDR3 DNA follows: TGTGCCAGCTCACCGGGCAGGGGCGACTATGGCTACACCTTC. This sequence encodes CASSPGRGDYGYTF. The full variable domain, completed using reference TRBV18 and TRBJ1-2, is NAGVMQNPRHLVRRRGQEARLRCSPMKGHSHVYWYRQLPEEGLKFMVYLQKENIIDESGMPKERFSAEFPKEGPSILRIQQVVRGDSAAYFCASSPGRGDYGYTFGSGTRLTVV.

Here the CDR3 reads CASSYWGIGGYNEQFF. The CDR3 nucleotides read TGTGCCAGCAGTTACTGGGGGATAGGGGGATACAATGAGCAGTTCTTC. The chain links TRBV6-2 or TRBV6-3 to TRBJ2-1; D is perhaps TRBD1 (6 bases). The CDR3 length is 16 residues. CDR1 and CDR2 from the germline V gene are MNHEY and SVGEGT. V was cut by 1 base and J by 4 bases, with 14 bases left in between.

The chain has TRBV5-1 and TRBJ1-3; D remains unclear. CDR3 length: 14 amino acids. CDR1 SGHRS and CDR2 YFSETQ come from the germline V gene. Trimming pared 1 base from V and 0 bases from J, leaving 5 bases between. CDR3 DNA sequence: TGCGCCAGCAGCTTGCTCAGCTCTGGAAACACCATATATTTT. Encoded protein: CASSLLSSGNTIYF.

V gene TRBV7-2 combines with J gene TRBJ1-5; the D gene is possibly TRBD1 (6 bases). CDR3 length: 17 amino acids. Germline CDR1 is SGHTA and CDR2 is FQGNSA. V was clipped by 8 bases and J by 0 bases, with 20 bases between them. The CDR3 nucleotides are TGTGCCAGCGCGAAGGCGTCAGGGGAGTTTAGCAATCAGCCCCAGCATTTT. It specifies CASAKASGEFSNQPQHF.

The genes are TRBV6-4 and TRBJ1-2; D gene unclear. Trimming stripped 4 bases from V and 7 bases from J, with 16 bases between. The length of the CDR3 is 14 residues. Per germline, CDR1 MRHNA and CDR2 SNTAGT. This chain's CDR3 is CASSAELRRGGYTF. The CDR3 nucleotides read TGTGCCAGCAGTGCTGAACTGCGCAGAGGTGGCTACACCTTC.

The V gene is TRBV12-3 or TRBV12-4, the J gene TRBJ1-3, with a tentative D call TRBD1 (5 bases). Trimming left V 9 bases short and J 2 bases short, with 11 bases between. CDR3 size: 13 residues. CDR3 nucleotides: TGTGCCAGTCAGACAGAGACTGGAAACACCATATATTTT. Protein: CASQTETGNTIYF.

This chain connects TRBV10-3 to TRBJ2-7; 7 bases agree with TRBD1. Germline V gives CDR1 ENHRY, CDR2 SYGVKD. V shed 4 bases, J shed 3 bases, and the junction held 9 bases outside the gene matches. This CDR3 contains 15 residues. The CDR3 sequence is CAISASRDRDYEQYF. The CDR3 DNA is TGTGCCATCAGTGCGTCTCGAGACAGGGACTACGAGCAGTACTTC.

The count of this clone is one. This sequence joins TRBV6-2 or TRBV6-3 and TRBJ2-2, with 14 bases matching TRBD2. CDR3 length: 18 amino acids. V lost 6 bases and J lost 4; bases outside the gene matches: 10. CDR1 and CDR2 (germline): MNHEY, SVGEGT. The CDR3 sequence is CASSRPRLAGGLTGELFF. The CDR3 DNA follows: TGTGCCAGCAGCCGGCCTCGACTAGCGGGGGGGCTCACCGGGGAGCTGTTTTTT.

This chain links TRBV5-1 with TRBJ1-5; D perhaps matches TRBD1 (6 bases). The V gene's germline CDR1 is SGHRS and CDR2 YFSETQ. This CDR3 spans 13 amino acids. With 7 bases removed from V and 4 bases from J, the gap between germline ends came to 12 bases. The CDR3 region has the DNA TGCGCCAGCCGCCCAGGGGAAAATCAGCCCCAGCATTTT. Protein sequence: CASRPGENQPQHF. Filled out from reference TRBV5-1 and TRBJ1-5, the complete variable domain reads KAGVTQTPRYLIKTRGQQVTLSCSPISGHRSVSWYQQTPGQGLQFLFEYFSETQRNKGNFPGRFSGRQFSNSRSEMNVSTLELGDSALYLCASRPGENQPQHFGDGTRLSIL.

V and J are TRBV19 and TRBJ1-2; 7 bases match TRBD1. This CDR3 has 15 residues. With V trimmed by 4 bases and J by 3 bases, 8 bases remained unmatched. Looked up from germline, CDR1 is LNHDA and CDR2 is SQIVND (reference sequence). The CDR3 sequence is CASSTQTTGHYGYTF. For the CDR3, the DNA is TGTGCCAGTAGTACCCAAACGACAGGGCACTATGGCTACACCTTC.

The rearrangement joins TRBV11-2 to TRBJ1-2, with 7 positions matching TRBD1. The CDR3 consists of 15 residues. After removal of 6 bases from V and 4 bases from J, the junction contained 11 bases not matched to a gene. Germline loops: CDR1 SGHAT, CDR2 FQNNGV. The DNA for the CDR3 is TGTGCCAGCAGGCAACCCGGGACAGTGGCCTATGGCTACACCTTC. Translated: CASRQPGTVAYGYTF.

This chain links TRBV6-5 with TRBJ2-2, with D possibly being TRBD1 (6 bases). V lost 4 bases and J lost 3, with 12 bases in between. From germline, CDR1 is MNHEY and CDR2 SVGAGI. The CDR3 has 15 residues. The CDR3 loop reads CASSSRQAYTGELFF. The CDR3, as DNA: TGTGCCAGCAGTTCTCGACAGGCGTACACCGGGGAGCTGTTTTTT.